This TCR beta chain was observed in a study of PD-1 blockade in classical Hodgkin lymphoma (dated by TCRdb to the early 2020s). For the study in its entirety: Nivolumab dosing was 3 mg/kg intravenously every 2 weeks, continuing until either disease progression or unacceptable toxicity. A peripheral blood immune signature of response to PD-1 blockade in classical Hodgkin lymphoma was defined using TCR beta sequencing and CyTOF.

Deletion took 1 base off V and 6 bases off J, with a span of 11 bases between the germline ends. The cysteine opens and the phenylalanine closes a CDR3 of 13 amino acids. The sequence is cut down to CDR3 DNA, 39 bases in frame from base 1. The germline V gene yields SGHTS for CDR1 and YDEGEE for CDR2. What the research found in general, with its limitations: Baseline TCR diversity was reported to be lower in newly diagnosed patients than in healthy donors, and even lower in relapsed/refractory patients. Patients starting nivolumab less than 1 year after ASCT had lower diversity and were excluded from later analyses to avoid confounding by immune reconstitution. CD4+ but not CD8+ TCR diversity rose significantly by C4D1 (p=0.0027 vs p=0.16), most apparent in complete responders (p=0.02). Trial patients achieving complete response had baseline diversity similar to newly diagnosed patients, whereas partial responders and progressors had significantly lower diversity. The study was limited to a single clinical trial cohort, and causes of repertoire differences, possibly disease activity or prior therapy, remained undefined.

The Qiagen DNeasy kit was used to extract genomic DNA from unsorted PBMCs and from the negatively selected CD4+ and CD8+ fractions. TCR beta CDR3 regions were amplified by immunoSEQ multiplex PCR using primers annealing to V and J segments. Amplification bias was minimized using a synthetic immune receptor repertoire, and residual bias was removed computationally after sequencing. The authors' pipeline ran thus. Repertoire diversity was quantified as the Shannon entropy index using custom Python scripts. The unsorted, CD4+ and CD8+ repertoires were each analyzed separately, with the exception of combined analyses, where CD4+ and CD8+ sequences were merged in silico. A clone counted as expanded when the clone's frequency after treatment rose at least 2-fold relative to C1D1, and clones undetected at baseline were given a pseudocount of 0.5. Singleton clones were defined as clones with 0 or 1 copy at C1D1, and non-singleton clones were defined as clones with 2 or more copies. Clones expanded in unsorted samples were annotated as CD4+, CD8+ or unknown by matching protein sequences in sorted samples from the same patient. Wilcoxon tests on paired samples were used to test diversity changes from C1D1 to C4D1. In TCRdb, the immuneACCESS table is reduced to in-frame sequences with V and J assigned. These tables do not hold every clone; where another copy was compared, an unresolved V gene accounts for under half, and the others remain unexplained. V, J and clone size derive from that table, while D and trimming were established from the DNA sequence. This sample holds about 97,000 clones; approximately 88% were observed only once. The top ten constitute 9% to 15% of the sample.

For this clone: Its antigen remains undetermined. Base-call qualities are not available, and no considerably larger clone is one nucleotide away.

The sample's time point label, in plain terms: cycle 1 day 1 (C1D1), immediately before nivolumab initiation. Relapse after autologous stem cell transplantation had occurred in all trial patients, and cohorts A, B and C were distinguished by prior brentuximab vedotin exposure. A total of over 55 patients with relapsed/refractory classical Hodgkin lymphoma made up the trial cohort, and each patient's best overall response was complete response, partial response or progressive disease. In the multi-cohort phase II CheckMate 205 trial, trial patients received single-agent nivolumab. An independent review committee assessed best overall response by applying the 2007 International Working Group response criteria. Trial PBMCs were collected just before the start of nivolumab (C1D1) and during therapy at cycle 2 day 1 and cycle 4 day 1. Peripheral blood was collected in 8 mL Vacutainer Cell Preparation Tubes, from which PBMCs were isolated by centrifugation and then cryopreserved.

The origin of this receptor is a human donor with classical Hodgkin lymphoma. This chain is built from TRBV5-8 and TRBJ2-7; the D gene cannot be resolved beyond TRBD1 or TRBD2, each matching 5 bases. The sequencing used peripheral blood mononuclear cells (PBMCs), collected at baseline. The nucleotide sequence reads TGTGCCAGCAGCTTGCCCGGGACGGTCGAGCAGTACTTC. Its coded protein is CASSLPGTVEQYF.